This T cell receptor beta chain is from a study of cytomegalovirus exposure and HLA in healthy donors. Study observations and caveats: The study flagged approximately 180 TCR beta chains as cytomegalovirus-associated. In vitro testing confirmed three CMV-associated chains as specific for CMV antigens. Accurate prediction of HLA-A and HLA-B alleles (for most subjects) was reportedly achieved from TCR beta sequences.

PCR used 60 Vbeta primers and 13 Jbeta primers. Profiling relied on immunoSEQ multiplex PCR, and the TCRdb table lists in-frame clones only, not all of them. The repertoire holds roughly 110,000 clones, with less than 80% as singletons. V lost 0 bases and J 0 bases, leaving 12 bases between the germline ends. CDR3 length: 17 amino acids. Germline V gene data show CDR1 as SGDLS and CDR2 as YYNGEE. To note about this clone: Its antigen is currently unknown.

The sequence came from a woman aged 40 to 50 in good health and CMV-seropositive. Sample: PBMCs. This rearrangement joins TRBV9 to TRBJ1-4; perhaps TRBD1 as D (6 bases). DNA of the CDR3: TGTGCCAGCAGCGTAGAGGACAGACATGCAACTAATGAAAAACTGTTTTTT. Encoded protein: CASSVEDRHATNEKLFF.